A selection of T cell receptor beta chains follows, all from one sample in a study of blood T cell repertoires in COVID-19. TCRdb's table, derived via immunoSEQ multiplex PCR, lists solely in-frame clones and lacks some. The sample has under 500,000 clones, about 90% seen once. Source material: PBMCs or T cells enriched from blood (not recorded which). The receptors shown here come from a woman under 30 with acute COVID-19. Both conserved end residues are part of each CDR3. D genes are given only for firm matches. Clone size is stated in some rows and not others, as once, few, many or a class when expanded.

d_gene: -; abundance: -; len: 16; j_gene: TRBJ2-7; v_gene: TRBV4-1; CDR3nt: TGCGCCAGCAGCCAAGTTCTGGTTTCAGGAACCTACGAGCAGTACTTC; CDR3aa: CASSQVLVSGTYEQYF
d_gene: -; abundance: -; len: 18; j_gene: TRBJ1-6; v_gene: TRBV4-1; CDR3nt: TGCGCCAGCAGCCAAGTGGAGACAGCCCGCTCCTATAATTCACCCCTCCACTTT; CDR3aa: CASSQVETARSYNSPLHF
d_gene: -; abundance: -; len: 15; j_gene: TRBJ2-1; v_gene: TRBV28; CDR3nt: TGTGCCAGCAGGACCGGGCTTCGGGAGCTAAATGAGCAGTTCTTC; CDR3aa: CASRTGLRELNEQFF
d_gene: TRBD2; abundance: -; len: 16; j_gene: TRBJ2-3; v_gene: TRBV10-3; CDR3nt: TGTGCCATCAGCCCCGCGGGGGGGCGGAGCACAGATACGCAGTATTTT; CDR3aa: CAISPAGGRSTDTQYF
d_gene: -; abundance: -; len: 14; j_gene: TRBJ1-1; v_gene: TRBV18; CDR3nt: TGTGCCAGCTCACTTACTGGGGGCGGTTTTGAAGCTTTCTTT; CDR3aa: CASSLTGGGFEAFF
d_gene: -; abundance: few; len: 13; j_gene: TRBJ2-7; v_gene: TRBV9; CDR3nt: TGTGCCAGCAGCGTAGTGCCGGGGTTCGAGCAGTACTTC; CDR3aa: CASSVVPGFEQYF
d_gene: -; abundance: few; len: 14; j_gene: TRBJ2-7; v_gene: TRBV7-9; CDR3nt: TGTGCCAGCAGCTTAGACGGGACAACGGTCGAACAGTACTTC; CDR3aa: CASSLDGTTVEQYF
d_gene: -; abundance: -; len: 16; j_gene: TRBJ2-3; v_gene: TRBV24-1; CDR3nt: TGTGCCACCAGTGACCCCAGCGGCACTAGCACAGATACGCAGTATTTT; CDR3aa: CATSDPSGTSTDTQYF
d_gene: -; abundance: -; len: 14; j_gene: TRBJ2-6; v_gene: TRBV30; CDR3nt: TGTGCCTGGAGTTTGAGCTCTGGGGCCAACGTCCTGACTTTC; CDR3aa: CAWSLSSGANVLTF
d_gene: TRBD2; abundance: -; len: 14; j_gene: TRBJ2-7; v_gene: TRBV5-1; CDR3nt: TGCGCCAGCAGCTTGTCAGGGACTACCTACGAGCAGTACTTC; CDR3aa: CASSLSGTTYEQYF
d_gene: -; abundance: once; len: 14; j_gene: TRBJ2-3; v_gene: TRBV7-2; CDR3nt: TGTGCCAGCAGCTTAAGCCCTAGCACAGATACGCAGTATTTT; CDR3aa: CASSLSPSTDTQYF
d_gene: -; abundance: -; len: 14; j_gene: TRBJ2-2; v_gene: TRBV27; CDR3nt: TGTGCCAGCAGTTTCGGGGGGCCGGGCGGGGAGCTGTTTTTT; CDR3aa: CASSFGGPGGELFF
d_gene: TRBD1; abundance: -; len: 15; j_gene: TRBJ1-2; v_gene: TRBV3-1/TRBV3-2; CDR3nt: TGTGCCAGCAGCCAAGGGAGGGGGCGCGCCTATGGCTACACCTTC; CDR3aa: CASSQGRGRAYGYTF
d_gene: -; abundance: -; len: 15; j_gene: TRBJ2-3; v_gene: TRBV5-4; CDR3nt: TGTGCCAGCAGCCCGGGGGGCGTAAGAACAGATACGCAGTATTTT; CDR3aa: CASSPGGVRTDTQYF
d_gene: -; abundance: -; len: 14; j_gene: TRBJ1-5; v_gene: TRBV27; CDR3nt: TGTGCCAGCAGTTTAACAGTCTACAATCAGCCCCAGCATTTT; CDR3aa: CASSLTVYNQPQHF
d_gene: TRBD1; abundance: -; len: 14; j_gene: TRBJ1-2; v_gene: TRBV19; CDR3nt: TGTGCCAGTAGTATGGGAACAGGGGGCTATGGCTACACCTTC; CDR3aa: CASSMGTGGYGYTF
d_gene: -; abundance: -; len: 10; j_gene: TRBJ1-1; v_gene: TRBV2; CDR3nt: TGTGCCAGCATCAGGCAAGAAGCTTTCTTT; CDR3aa: CASIRQEAFF
d_gene: TRBD1; abundance: -; len: 14; j_gene: TRBJ1-1; v_gene: TRBV5-6; CDR3nt: TGTGCCAGCAGCTTTGCCAGGGCAAGGGGGCAAGCTTTCTTT; CDR3aa: CASSFARARGQAFF
d_gene: -; abundance: -; len: 12; j_gene: TRBJ2-1; v_gene: TRBV28; CDR3nt: TGTGCCAGCAGTTTATTAGATAGAGAGCAGTTCTTC; CDR3aa: CASSLLDREQFF
d_gene: -; abundance: -; len: 16; j_gene: TRBJ1-2; v_gene: TRBV18; CDR3nt: TGTGCCAGCTCACATGGACAGAAACGAACTTTGTATGGCTACACCTTC; CDR3aa: CASSHGQKRTLYGYTF
d_gene: TRBD2; abundance: -; len: 16; j_gene: TRBJ2-1; v_gene: TRBV5-1; CDR3nt: TGCGCCAGCAGCATACGTCTAGCGGGAGTTACCAATGAGCAGTTCTTC; CDR3aa: CASSIRLAGVTNEQFF
d_gene: -; abundance: -; len: 12; j_gene: TRBJ1-1; v_gene: TRBV28; CDR3nt: TGTGCCAGCAGTTTCATTCCCAGAGAAGCTTTCTTT; CDR3aa: CASSFIPREAFF
d_gene: -; abundance: -; len: 10; j_gene: TRBJ1-3; v_gene: TRBV24-1; CDR3nt: TGTGCAACAGCGGCAATCACCATATATTTT; CDR3aa: CATAAITIYF
d_gene: TRBD1; abundance: -; len: 14; j_gene: TRBJ1-2; v_gene: TRBV4-1; CDR3nt: TGCGCCAGCAGCCAAAGTGACAGGGTGTATGGCTACACCTTC; CDR3aa: CASSQSDRVYGYTF
d_gene: -; abundance: -; len: 16; j_gene: TRBJ1-6; v_gene: TRBV27; CDR3nt: TGTGCCAGCCGACTAGGTGGGCAGACTTATAATTCACCCCTCCACTTT; CDR3aa: CASRLGGQTYNSPLHF
d_gene: TRBD1; abundance: -; len: 14; j_gene: TRBJ2-7; v_gene: TRBV5-6; CDR3nt: TGTGCCAGCAGCTTCGGGACAGGGTCCTACGAGCAGTACTTC; CDR3aa: CASSFGTGSYEQYF
d_gene: TRBD1; abundance: -; len: 13; j_gene: TRBJ2-7; v_gene: TRBV5-1; CDR3nt: TGCGCCAGCAGCTCGACAGGGATCCACGAGCAGTACTTC; CDR3aa: CASSSTGIHEQYF
d_gene: TRBD2; abundance: -; len: 22; j_gene: TRBJ2-1; v_gene: TRBV20-1; CDR3nt: TGCAGTGCTAGTCTTAAAGCTAGCGGGGGGAGATGGATGAAGGTTGACTACAATGAGCAGTTCTTC; CDR3aa: CSASLKASGGRWMKVDYNEQFF
d_gene: -; abundance: once; len: 13; j_gene: TRBJ2-7; v_gene: TRBV19; CDR3nt: TGTGCCAGCAGGGGCCCGAGACCCTACGAGCAGTACTTC; CDR3aa: CASRGPRPYEQYF
d_gene: -; abundance: -; len: 14; j_gene: TRBJ1-4; v_gene: TRBV7-2; CDR3nt: TGTGCCAGCAGCTGGCAGAGGTCGAATGAAAAACTGTTTTTT; CDR3aa: CASSWQRSNEKLFF
d_gene: TRBD1; abundance: -; len: 13; j_gene: TRBJ2-5; v_gene: TRBV10-3; CDR3nt: TGTGCCACCGGGACAGGGCTCCAAGAGACCCAGTACTTC; CDR3aa: CATGTGLQETQYF
d_gene: TRBD2; abundance: -; len: 15; j_gene: TRBJ2-7; v_gene: TRBV27; CDR3nt: TGTGCCAGCACCCCCCTTGGCGGGAGGAACTACGAGCAGTACTTC; CDR3aa: CASTPLGGRNYEQYF
d_gene: -; abundance: -; len: 13; j_gene: TRBJ2-7; v_gene: TRBV2; CDR3nt: TGTGCCAGCAGGATATGGAGAACGCCCGAGCAGTACTTC; CDR3aa: CASRIWRTPEQYF
d_gene: TRBD2; abundance: -; len: 15; j_gene: TRBJ2-1; v_gene: TRBV5-8; CDR3nt: TGTGCCAGCAGCTTGTACCTAGCGGGAGTCAATGAGCAGTTCTTC; CDR3aa: CASSLYLAGVNEQFF
d_gene: TRBD1; abundance: -; len: 14; j_gene: TRBJ1-6; v_gene: TRBV7-9; CDR3nt: TGTGCCAGCAGCTTCGGGACAGCCAATTCACCCCTCCACTTT; CDR3aa: CASSFGTANSPLHF
d_gene: -; abundance: -; len: 12; j_gene: TRBJ2-7; v_gene: TRBV30; CDR3nt: TGTGCCTGGAGTGTCACTTCCCGTGAGCAGTACTTC; CDR3aa: CAWSVTSREQYF
d_gene: -; abundance: -; len: 14; j_gene: TRBJ1-4; v_gene: TRBV11-2; CDR3nt: TGTGCCAGCAGCCCCCCGCAGGGAGGTGAAAAACTGTTTTTT; CDR3aa: CASSPPQGGEKLFF
d_gene: TRBD2; abundance: many; len: 16; j_gene: TRBJ2-1; v_gene: TRBV28; CDR3nt: TGTGCCAGCAGACTTACCACTAGCGGGAGAACCAATGAGCAGTTCTTC; CDR3aa: CASRLTTSGRTNEQFF
d_gene: -; abundance: few; len: 16; j_gene: TRBJ1-3; v_gene: TRBV7-9; CDR3nt: TGTGCCAGCAGCTGGACCGGACAGAGCTCTGGAAACACCATATATTTT; CDR3aa: CASSWTGQSSGNTIYF
d_gene: -; abundance: -; len: 15; j_gene: TRBJ1-6; v_gene: TRBV9; CDR3nt: TGTGCCAGCAGCGGGAGGGAGTTAAGCGGTTCACCCCTCCACTTT; CDR3aa: CASSGRELSGSPLHF